The present TCR beta chain was sequenced within a study of regulatory T cells in long-lasting Graves disease. Broader study findings: TRBV28, TRBJ1-2 and TRBJ2-5 were segments that persistent disease favored. New patients shared approximately 1,000 public clonotypes, and persistent patients shared more, with approximately 2,600.

Time point here: persistent/refractory GD, antithyroid drugs over 5 years with positive TRAb. RNA isolated from PBMCs was used to make the TCR library. On this clonotype itself: No antigen is known for it.

Assembly of TCR beta libraries relied on iRepertoire HTBI primers together with Arm-PCR of CDR3 regions. TCRdb re-analysed the multiplex PCR reads in MiXCR, keeping a single row per CDR3 protein. The table includes roughly 300,000 distinct CDR3 sequences, about 20% detected once. Trimming removed 0 bases at V and 0 bases at J, with 6 bases between. Germline loops: CDR1 SGDLS, CDR2 YYNGEE. This CDR3 contains 14 residues. The gene calls are TRBV9 and TRBJ1-1; D is unresolved. The source of this sequence is a female donor with Graves disease. Here the sequenced sample was peripheral blood mononuclear cells (PBMCs), taken when the disease was refractory, from a patient treated with antithyroid drugs. The CDR3 nucleotides are TGTGCCAGCAGCGTAGGCCAGATGAACACTGAAGCTTTCTTT. This translates into CASSVGQMNTEAFF.